These T cell receptor beta chains were read from a single sample in a study of control samples from healthy donors and cancer patients. Some clones are missing from TCRdb's copy, which holds only in-frame ones; the method was immunoSEQ multiplex PCR. This table holds roughly 60,000 clones, about 93% found once. Sequenced sample: blood. The receptors were gathered from a man aged 25 to 45 in good health. Each CDR3 is given with its conserved first and last residue. The D gene is left open where the match is weak. Clone size, where shown, is once, few, many, or a class for clones that have expanded.

NA	NA	TRBV29-1	TRBJ2-3	TGCAGCGTTGGACGGATTAGCACAGATACGCAGTATTTT	CSVGRISTDTQYF
TRBD2	NA	TRBV5-1	TRBJ2-7	TGCGCCAGCAGCTTGTCCGCGGGGGAAAGGTACTTC	CASSLSAGERYF
NA	NA	TRBV11-3	TRBJ1-6	TGTGCCAGCAGCCAAGGGGCAGGGCCCCTCCACTTT	CASSQGAGPLHF
NA	NA	TRBV27	TRBJ2-2	TGTGCCAGCAGACCGGTGGCGAACACCGGGGAGCTGTTTTTT	CASRPVANTGELFF
TRBD2	NA	TRBV24-1	TRBJ2-3	TGTGCCACCAGTGATTGGACTAGTGCGCAGTATTTT	CATSDWTSAQYF
NA	NA	TRBV5-5	TRBJ1-2	TGTGCCAGCAGCTGGGGGCAGTCTAACTATGGCTACACCTTC	CASSWGQSNYGYTF
NA	once	TRBV27	TRBJ1-5	TGTGCCAGCAGTTTATCGCCAGCCGGCGGCGGCAATCAGCCCCAGCATTTT	CASSLSPAGGGNQPQHF
NA	NA	TRBV6-5	TRBJ1-1	TGTGCCAGCAGTTACCTTCCGGACTTGAACACTGAAGCTTTCTTT	CASSYLPDLNTEAFF
NA	NA	TRBV7-3	TRBJ1-1	TGTGCCAGCAGCCCCGTAGGGGGGGCCACTGAAGCTTTCTTT	CASSPVGGATEAFF
NA	NA	TRBV28	TRBJ1-2	TGTGCCAGCAGTCCAAACCAGGGGCGGGGCGGCTACACCTTC	CASSPNQGRGGYTF
NA	NA	TRBV9	TRBJ1-5	TGTGCCAGCAGCTTCGGACACGGGGGGGATCAGCCCCAGCATTTT	CASSFGHGGDQPQHF
TRBD1	NA	TRBV11-1	TRBJ1-4	TGTGCCAGCAGACGGACAGGGTGGAATGAAAAACTGTTTTTT	CASRRTGWNEKLFF
NA	NA	TRBV2	TRBJ1-1	TGTGCCAGCAGTCCGGACAGTTTTGAAGCTTTCTTT	CASSPDSFEAFF
NA	NA	TRBV27	TRBJ2-7	TGTGCCAGCAGTTTATCTGGGAACGAGCAGTACTTC	CASSLSGNEQYF
NA	NA	TRBV6-5	TRBJ2-3	TGTGCCAGCAGTTACAAAGATACGCAGTATTTT	CASSYKDTQYF